This passage covers 14 T cell receptor beta chains from one sample sequenced in a study of monozygotic twins with inflammatory bowel disease. Reprocessing the 5' RACE reads, TCRdb reports a single entry for every CDR3 protein and omits DNA. In total, the table holds some 440,000 distinct CDR3 sequences. The sequenced material came from blood. Every receptor here comes from a human donor with ulcerative colitis or Crohn's disease, or a healthy co-twin of an affected twin (not recorded which).

The chain carries TRBV2 and TRBJ2-7; TCRdb reports TRBD2, a call that lacks DNA to check it against. CDR3 size: 13 residues. The germline CDR1 and CDR2 sequences are SNHLY and FYNNEI. CDR3 loop: CASSLAGMGEQYF.

The chain combines TRBV20-1 with TRBJ2-3. The CDR3 loop spans 12 amino acids. Germline-derived CDR1 and CDR2 are DFQATT and SNEGSKA (reference sequence). This CDR3 is CSASPQADTQYF.

The V call is TRBV6-4, the J call TRBJ2-1. CDR3 length: 13 residues. In germline, CDR1 is MRHNA, CDR2 SNTAGT. This CDR3 is CASRDASYNEQFF.

This sequence joins TRBV5-1 and TRBJ2-1; checking the TCRdb D call of TRBD1 is not possible without DNA. This CDR3 contains 15 residues. The V gene's germline CDR1 is SGHRS and CDR2 YFSETQ. The CDR3 reads CASRSGTGRWNEQFF.

The CDR3: CASSPSSGQETQYF. V gene TRBV5-1 combines with J gene TRBJ2-5; TCRdb's assignment of TRBD2 cannot be checked, as there is no DNA. CDR3 length equals 14 residues. The germline V gene has CDR1 SGHRS and CDR2 YFSETQ.

The chain carries TRBV7-9 and TRBJ2-2; without DNA, the TCRdb call of TRBD1 cannot be checked. The CDR3 consists of 16 residues. CDR1 is SEHNR and CDR2 is FQNEAQ in the germline V gene (reference sequence). The CDR3 protein is CASSPSTGGNTGELFF.

The chain is built from TRBV6-5 and TRBJ1-1; with no DNA, the TCRdb D assignment of TRBD1 cannot be verified. Germline V gene sequence: CDR1 MNHEY, CDR2 SVGAGI. The CDR3 is 16 amino acids. CDR3: CASSSLRGRGNTEAFF.

The chain recombines TRBV7-2 with TRBJ2-5. Germline CDR1 SGHTA, CDR2 FQGNSA. This CDR3 spans 13 amino acids. The CDR3 reads CASSPGQEETQYF. Filled out from reference TRBV7-2 and TRBJ2-5, the complete variable domain reads GAGVSQSPSNKVTEKGKDVELRCDPISGHTALYWYRQSLGQGLEFLIYFQGNSAPDKSGLPSDRFSAERTGGSVSTLTIQRTQQEDSAVYLCASSPGQEETQYFGPGTRLLVL.

This chain links TRBV7-9 with TRBJ2-7; TCRdb designates TRBD1, a call that cannot be tested without DNA. The CDR3 is made up of 14 amino acids. The germline CDR1 and CDR2 sequences are SEHNR and FQNEAQ (reference sequence). CDR3: CASSLVTAPYEQYF. The full variable domain, its missing parts supplied by reference TRBV7-9 and TRBJ2-7, is DTGVSQNPRHKITKRGQNVTFRCDPISEHNRLYWYRQTLGQGPEFLTYFQNEAQLEKSRLLSDRFSAERPKGSFSTLEIQRTEQGDSAMYLCASSLVTAPYEQYFGPGTRLTVT.

This sequence joins TRBV10-3 and TRBJ1-3. This CDR3 spans 12 amino acids. CDR1 ENHRY and CDR2 SYGVKD come from the germline V gene. CDR3 amino acids: CAIGDSGNTIYF.

The chain couples TRBV24-1 to TRBJ2-1; checking the TCRdb D call of TRBD2 is not possible without DNA. The CDR3 length is 16 residues. Germline loops: CDR1 KGHDR, CDR2 SFDVKD. CDR3 in amino acids: CATSDSAGGYNNEQFF.

V and J are TRBV20-1 and TRBJ2-7; TCRdb indicates TRBD1, and absent DNA this call remains unverified. Germline V gene lookup returns CDR1 DFQATT and CDR2 SNEGSKA (reference sequence). The CDR3 totals 17 residues. This CDR3 reads CSARAQTPGQGLREQYF.

This sequence joins TRBV20-1 and TRBJ2-1. Germline V gene data show CDR1 as DFQATT and CDR2 as SNEGSKA (reference sequence). This CDR3 is 12 amino acids long. This CDR3 is CSAPSFDNEQFF.

The V call is TRBV20-1, the J call TRBJ2-3; the TCRdb D gene call, TRBD2, has no DNA to confirm it. CDR1 and CDR2 (germline): DFQATT, SNEGSKA (reference sequence). This CDR3 is 17 amino acids long. The CDR3 spells CSASDVVASLRTDTQYF.